The rows below give T cell receptor beta chains drawn from one sample of a study of blood T cell repertoires in COVID-19. TCRdb keeps only in-frame clones here, not all; method: immunoSEQ multiplex PCR. This table holds around 250,000 clones, roughly 88% found once. The specimen sequenced was peripheral blood. These receptors originate from a man aged 25 to 40 who had recovered from COVID-19. The CDR3 runs from the conserved cysteine through the conserved F or W. The D gene is left open where the match is weak.

d_gene: TRBD1
v_gene: TRBV19
j_gene: TRBJ2-6
CDR3aa: CASSLGVTGITGANVLTF

d_gene: -
v_gene: TRBV11-2
j_gene: TRBJ1-5
CDR3aa: CASSLGRVNQPQHF

d_gene: TRBD1
v_gene: TRBV10-1
j_gene: TRBJ2-7
CDR3aa: CASSEPGGRNEQYF

d_gene: -
v_gene: TRBV6-5
j_gene: TRBJ2-3
CDR3aa: CASGLGVSTDTQYF

d_gene: TRBD1
v_gene: TRBV20-1
j_gene: TRBJ1-1
CDR3aa: CSATGQVEAFF

d_gene: TRBD1
v_gene: TRBV11-2
j_gene: TRBJ1-2
CDR3aa: CASSPGQGGHYGYTF

d_gene: TRBD1
v_gene: TRBV7-9
j_gene: TRBJ1-1
CDR3aa: CASRTGQGRNTEAFF

d_gene: -
v_gene: TRBV5-1
j_gene: TRBJ2-5
CDR3aa: CASSGQGLEETQYF

d_gene: -
v_gene: TRBV6-5
j_gene: TRBJ1-4
CDR3aa: CASSYSGASNEKLFF

d_gene: -
v_gene: TRBV7-9
j_gene: TRBJ1-2
CDR3aa: CASSLGHEIYGYTF

d_gene: -
v_gene: TRBV7-2
j_gene: TRBJ2-3
CDR3aa: CASSLGGPSATDTQYF

d_gene: -
v_gene: TRBV6-5
j_gene: TRBJ1-2
CDR3aa: CASSYDSLYGYTF

d_gene: -
v_gene: TRBV19
j_gene: TRBJ1-1
CDR3aa: CATGANEAFF

d_gene: -
v_gene: TRBV11-2
j_gene: TRBJ2-1
CDR3aa: CASSEDIGTYYNEQFF

d_gene: TRBD1
v_gene: TRBV27
j_gene: TRBJ1-1
CDR3aa: CASSLSRDRGLTEAFF

d_gene: -
v_gene: TRBV5-1
j_gene: TRBJ1-1
CDR3aa: CASSLDGQGGTEAFF

d_gene: TRBD2
v_gene: TRBV5-1
j_gene: TRBJ2-1
CDR3aa: CASSLALAGGHDEQFF

d_gene: -
v_gene: TRBV6-6
j_gene: TRBJ2-3
CDR3aa: CASRTLQTDTQYF

d_gene: -
v_gene: TRBV18
j_gene: TRBJ1-1
CDR3aa: CASSLSGVGSTEAFF

d_gene: -
v_gene: TRBV7-8
j_gene: TRBJ1-5
CDR3aa: CASSLWQVPIVQPQHF

d_gene: TRBD1
v_gene: TRBV6-5
j_gene: TRBJ2-1
CDR3aa: CASRQGDEQFF

d_gene: -
v_gene: TRBV27
j_gene: TRBJ1-6
CDR3aa: CASSPTGSLWSPLHF

d_gene: TRBD1
v_gene: TRBV2
j_gene: TRBJ1-5
CDR3aa: CASTDRAGDQPQHF

d_gene: -
v_gene: TRBV5-1
j_gene: TRBJ1-6
CDR3aa: CASREEYSNSPLHF

d_gene: TRBD2
v_gene: TRBV7-2
j_gene: TRBJ2-1
CDR3aa: CASSLDGGLASLEQFF

d_gene: -
v_gene: TRBV24-1
j_gene: TRBJ2-3
CDR3aa: CATNADGGDTQYF

d_gene: TRBD1
v_gene: TRBV7-9
j_gene: TRBJ1-5
CDR3aa: CASSPDRGFNQPQHF

d_gene: -
v_gene: TRBV6-6
j_gene: TRBJ1-1
CDR3aa: CASSYARSNTEAFF

d_gene: -
v_gene: TRBV9
j_gene: TRBJ2-1
CDR3aa: CASSVLFGNEQFF

d_gene: -
v_gene: TRBV5-1
j_gene: TRBJ2-2
CDR3aa: CASSPWGDGELFF

d_gene: -
v_gene: TRBV9
j_gene: TRBJ1-2
CDR3aa: CASSAYPGVSNYGYTF

d_gene: -
v_gene: TRBV9
j_gene: TRBJ1-1
CDR3aa: CASSVTIVGQELNTEAFF

d_gene: -
v_gene: TRBV5-6
j_gene: TRBJ1-1
CDR3aa: CASSLATLHTEAFF

d_gene: -
v_gene: TRBV6-6
j_gene: TRBJ1-1
CDR3aa: CASSYRDREAFF

d_gene: TRBD1
v_gene: TRBV19
j_gene: TRBJ1-4
CDR3aa: CASSRDRENEKLFF

d_gene: TRBD2
v_gene: TRBV6-2/TRBV6-3
j_gene: TRBJ2-7
CDR3aa: CASSYWLAGDEQYF

d_gene: -
v_gene: TRBV12-3/TRBV12-4
j_gene: TRBJ1-1
CDR3aa: CASSPVGNTEAFF

d_gene: -
v_gene: TRBV5-1
j_gene: TRBJ2-6
CDR3aa: CASSLVGANGANVLTF

d_gene: TRBD1
v_gene: TRBV27
j_gene: TRBJ1-2
CDR3aa: CASSLSGTVGYGYTF

d_gene: -
v_gene: TRBV18
j_gene: TRBJ1-1
CDR3aa: CASSPVVQGNTEAFF

d_gene: -
v_gene: TRBV29-1
j_gene: TRBJ2-3
CDR3aa: CSAPGSRDTQYF

d_gene: -
v_gene: TRBV4-1
j_gene: TRBJ1-1
CDR3aa: CASSLDRNTEAFF

d_gene: -
v_gene: TRBV9
j_gene: TRBJ2-7
CDR3aa: CASGTQGSSYEQYF

d_gene: TRBD2
v_gene: TRBV19
j_gene: TRBJ2-3
CDR3aa: CASSRTSGGRVTDTQYF

d_gene: -
v_gene: TRBV5-4
j_gene: TRBJ2-5
CDR3aa: CASSQGGETQETQYF

d_gene: -
v_gene: TRBV25-1
j_gene: TRBJ1-1
CDR3aa: CASSELEGLVTEAFF

d_gene: TRBD1
v_gene: TRBV7-9
j_gene: TRBJ1-5
CDR3aa: CASSSPGQGKGQPQHF

d_gene: -
v_gene: TRBV24-1
j_gene: TRBJ2-3
CDR3aa: CATSDLPGGSATDTQYF

d_gene: -
v_gene: TRBV10-1
j_gene: TRBJ2-5
CDR3aa: CASSEELGFRKTQYF

d_gene: -
v_gene: TRBV6-2/TRBV6-3
j_gene: TRBJ2-6
CDR3aa: CASSYDSSGANVLTF

d_gene: TRBD2
v_gene: TRBV6-2/TRBV6-3
j_gene: TRBJ2-5
CDR3aa: CASSYSGGAETQYF

d_gene: -
v_gene: TRBV27
j_gene: TRBJ1-2
CDR3aa: CASRPQTANGYTF

d_gene: -
v_gene: TRBV11-2
j_gene: TRBJ2-7
CDR3aa: CASSLVAPGRGLSYEQYF

d_gene: TRBD1
v_gene: TRBV6-1
j_gene: TRBJ2-3
CDR3aa: CASSEALQGGPTDTQYF

d_gene: -
v_gene: TRBV19
j_gene: TRBJ2-7
CDR3aa: CASSRSAYEQYF